Here is one T cell receptor beta chain with its context. The target antigen is unknown. Assay: immunoSEQ multiplex PCR; the TCRdb copy retains only in-frame clones and omits some. The table includes some 2,900 clones, 12% to 15% detected once. This sample was included in a study of tumour-infiltrating T cells in Burkitt lymphoma. The wider study: This cohort included all epidemiological subtypes of Burkitt lymphoma. Repertoire clonality predicted overall and progression-free survival. Study-wide results and limits: Public clonotypes, several, appeared across numerous Burkitt lymphoma patients.

The CDR3 has 16 residues. From germline, CDR1 is MNHEY and CDR2 SVGAGI. V was pared by 4 bases and J by 5 bases, with 19 bases between. This TCR was recovered from a human donor with Burkitt lymphoma. This chain joins TRBV6-5 and TRBJ2-3; D is possibly TRBD2 (6 bases). Sequencing was done on a sample of tumor tissue. The CDR3 DNA sequence: TGTGCCAGCAGTTCCCTCACGGGACGCGGGGAAGATACGCAGTATTTT. Its protein is CASSSLTGRGEDTQYF.